The 20 T cell receptor beta chains in this list originate from one sample, sequenced in a study of PD-1 blockade in classical Hodgkin lymphoma. Here immunoSEQ multiplex PCR was the method, and the copy in TCRdb shows in-frame clones only, minus some. This sample has around 35,000 clones, with around 90% found just once. Each patient experienced a relapse that followed autologous stem cell transplantation, and brentuximab vedotin exposure varied. Sequenced material: peripheral blood mononuclear cells (PBMCs), taken before the second cycle of nivolumab. Receptor source: a human donor with classical Hodgkin lymphoma.

This sequence joins TRBV10-3 and TRBJ2-2; tentatively, D is TRBD2 (7 bases). The CDR3 sequence is 14 residues long. The V and J ends lost 8 bases and 4 bases respectively, with 14 bases between them. From germline, CDR1 is ENHRY and CDR2 SYGVKD. CDR3 region: CAIGGGGSTGELFF. Written as DNA, the CDR3 is TGTGCCATCGGGGGGGGCGGGAGCACCGGGGAGCTGTTTTTT.

This clone was seen a single time. The chain joins TRBV6-5 to TRBJ2-7; no firm D call. Between the trimmed V and J ends, which lost 6 bases and 9 bases, there was a span of 15 bases. CDR3 length equals 12 residues. Germline V CDR1 and CDR2: MNHEY, SVGAGI. The DNA for the CDR3 is TGTGCCAGCAGCACCACTGTCCCGGGGCAGTACTTC. Its translation is CASSTTVPGQYF.

The chain recombines TRBV5-1 with TRBJ1-4; D gene unclear. V lost 4 bases to trimming and J lost 0 bases, with 10 bases between them. The CDR3 totals 15 residues. Germline loops: CDR1 SGHRS, CDR2 YFSETQ. The DNA of the CDR3 is TGCGCCAGCAGCAGCTACAGCGCAACTAATGAAAAACTGTTTTTT. Translation: CASSSYSATNEKLFF.

The chain joins TRBV10-3 to TRBJ2-2; TRBD2 matches 14 bases. The CDR3 extends over 17 amino acids. V dropped 4 bases and J dropped 7; count of bases not matched to a gene: 8. Germline CDR1 is ENHRY and CDR2 is SYGVKD. CDR3 protein: CAISVGTSGRSDGELFF. In DNA, the CDR3 is TGTGCCATCAGTGTAGGGACTAGCGGGAGAAGTGACGGGGAGCTGTTTTTT.

The table lists this clone with a few counts. The chain has TRBV19 and TRBJ2-2; D could derive from TRBD1 or TRBD2 (5 bases each). This CDR3 region has 13 residues. The germline V gene encodes CDR1 LNHDA and CDR2 SQIVND (reference sequence). Trimming took off 6 bases at V and 4 bases at J, with 9 bases between the two ends. CDR3 loop: CASSGTITGELFF. CDR3 in DNA: TGTGCCAGTAGCGGGACCATCACCGGGGAGCTGTTTTTT.

The rearrangement links TRBV23-1 to TRBJ1-1; D is possibly TRBD1 (6 bases). TRBV23-1 is filed as an ORF, its function uncertain. CDR3 length: 18 amino acids. With 1 base removed from V and 0 bases from J, the gap between germline ends came to 18 bases. The CDR3, as DNA: TGCGCCAGCAGTCAATTTGACGCAGGGAGGGGGATGAACACTGAAGCTTTCTTT. This translates into CASSQFDAGRGMNTEAFF.

This clone has just one count. This chain joins TRBV25-1 and TRBJ1-4; D call uncertain. The CDR3 contains 15 residues. V was clipped by 2 bases and J by 0 bases, with 7 bases between them. Germline V CDR1 and CDR2: MGHDK, SYGVNS. The CDR3 DNA reads TGTGCCAGCAGTGAAGGCGGTGCAACTAATGAAAAACTGTTTTTT. Translation gives CASSEGGATNEKLFF. Supplemented by reference TRBV25-1 and TRBJ1-4, the full variable domain reads EADIYQTPRYLVIGTGKKITLECSQTMGHDKMYWYQQDPGMELHLIHYSYGVNSTEKGDLSSESTVSRIRTEHFPLTLESARPSHTSQYLCASSEGGATNEKLFFGSGTQLSVL.

This chain uses TRBV2 with TRBJ2-7; 8 bases align to TRBD2. The length of the CDR3 is 15 residues. Germline loops: CDR1 SNHLY, CDR2 FYNNEI. Losses at the gene ends were 5 bases for V and 0 bases for J; bases not matched to a gene: 6. In DNA form, the CDR3 reads TGTGCCAGCAGTCCAGCGGGAGATAGCTCCTACGAGCAGTACTTC. It encodes CASSPAGDSSYEQYF.

The rearrangement links TRBV7-9 to TRBJ2-7; no clear D. The CDR3 consists of 11 residues. The V end lost 4 bases, the J end lost 2 bases, and 3 bases lay between the germline ends. Looked up from germline, CDR1 is SEHNR and CDR2 is FQNEAQ (reference sequence). The chain's CDR3 is CASSSTYEQYF. The CDR3 DNA follows: TGTGCCAGCAGCTCGACCTACGAGCAGTACTTC. Based on the CDR3 plus reference TRBV7-9 and TRBJ2-7, the full variable domain is DTGVSQNPRHKITKRGQNVTFRCDPISEHNRLYWYRQTLGQGPEFLTYFQNEAQLEKSRLLSDRFSAERPKGSFSTLEIQRTEQGDSAMYLCASSSTYEQYFGPGTRLTVT.

The chain employs TRBV29-1 and TRBJ1-2; 9 bases map to TRBD1. V shed 5 bases, J shed 7 bases, and the junction held 14 bases outside the gene matches. Germline assignment: CDR1 SQVTM and CDR2 ANQGSEA. This CDR3 comprises 15 residues. CDR3 protein: CSVSSSTGGWAGYTF. DNA for the CDR3: TGCAGCGTTTCGTCATCTACAGGGGGCTGGGCTGGCTACACCTTC.

The chain joins TRBV5-1 to TRBJ1-2; no clear D. The germline gives CDR1 SGHRS, CDR2 YFSETQ. The CDR3 sequence is 12 residues long. V was trimmed by 5 bases and J by 2 bases, leaving 7 bases between them. The CDR3 DNA follows: TGCGCCAGCAGGGAGGAAAACTATGGCTACACCTTC. It encodes CASREENYGYTF.

The genes are TRBV5-1 and TRBJ2-7; D call uncertain. V was pared by 0 bases and J by 2 bases, with 9 bases between. Germline V gives CDR1 SGHRS, CDR2 YFSETQ. This CDR3 spans 14 amino acids. The CDR3 spells CASSLVTRPYEQYF. The DNA of the CDR3 is TGCGCCAGCAGCTTGGTGACCAGACCCTACGAGCAGTACTTC.

This chain uses TRBV6-6 with TRBJ2-3; 9 nucleotides agree with TRBD1. The CDR3 is 13 amino acids. CDR1 and CDR2 (germline): MNHNY, SVGAGI (reference sequence). The J segment lost 2 bases and the V segment lost 6 bases, leaving 0 bases of the junction unmatched. The DNA for the CDR3 is TGTGCCAGCAGACAGGGGGCCACAGATACGCAGTATTTT. Encoded protein: CASRQGATDTQYF.

This clone was seen a handful of times. Sequence at one end of the junction differs from germline and may be a read error. The CDR3 is CATSSLAGEPQVF. CDR3 bases: TGTGCCACCAGCAGTTTAGCGGGAGAACCCCAGGTATTT. This chain connects TRBV15 to TRBJ2-3, with 9 positions matching TRBD2. This CDR3 comprises 13 residues. CDR1 is LNHNV, CDR2 YYDKDF, per germline (reference sequence).

This chain uses TRBV27 with TRBJ1-5; D remains unclear. V lost 4 bases and J 0 bases, leaving 10 bases between the germline ends. CDR1 is MNHEY, CDR2 SMNVEV, per germline (reference sequence). CDR3 length: 15 residues. The CDR3 is CASSWKGDSNQPQHF. CDR3 in DNA: TGTGCCAGCAGTTGGAAGGGAGATAGCAATCAGCCCCAGCATTTT.

The chain recombines TRBV5-1 with TRBJ1-1, with D uncertain. V was pared by 4 bases and J by 6 bases, with 16 bases between. The V gene's germline CDR1 is SGHRS and CDR2 YFSETQ. The CDR3 covers 14 residues. The CDR3 region is CASSPPTVFPEAFF. The CDR3 DNA reads as TGCGCCAGCAGCCCGCCTACTGTATTCCCTGAAGCTTTCTTT.

The genes are TRBV12-5 and TRBJ2-1; the match to TRBD2 covers 9 bases. This CDR3 is built from 17 residues. Germline V CDR1 and CDR2: LGHNT, FRNRAP. With V trimmed by 6 bases and J by 0 bases, 9 bases remained unmatched. Here the CDR3 reads CASGPFSGGSSYNEQFF. Here the CDR3 DNA reads TGTGCTAGTGGACCCTTCAGCGGGGGGAGCTCCTACAATGAGCAGTTCTTC.

The rearrangement links TRBV4-1 to TRBJ2-3; 15 bases line up with TRBD2. CDR1 and CDR2 from the germline V gene are MGHRA and YSYEKL. The CDR3 has 19 residues. V lost 4 bases, J lost 2 bases, and 10 bases stayed unmatched. Here the CDR3 reads CASSPRGTSGRSATDTQYF. In DNA form, the CDR3 reads TGCGCCAGCAGCCCCCGCGGGACTAGCGGGAGGAGCGCCACAGATACGCAGTATTTT.

The V call is TRBV14, the J call TRBJ2-2, with D perhaps matching TRBD1 or TRBD2 (6 bases each). Per the germline V gene, CDR1 is SGHDN and CDR2 is FVKESK. There are 14 residues in the CDR3. Trimming took 1 base from V and 7 from J, leaving 10 bases between them. Written as DNA, the CDR3 is TGTGCCAGCAGCCAAGCGGGGGCGATCGGGGAGCTGTTTTTT. Amino acids: CASSQAGAIGELFF.

The chain joins TRBV5-1 to TRBJ2-1, with TRBD2 as a possible D gene (5 bases). V lost 5 bases and J lost 6, with 21 bases in between. This CDR3 contains 16 residues. CDR1 and CDR2 from the germline V gene are SGHRS and YFSETQ. This CDR3 reads CASRPGEHPSPNEQFF. CDR3 bases: TGCGCCAGCAGGCCCGGGGAGCATCCTTCCCCCAATGAGCAGTTCTTC.